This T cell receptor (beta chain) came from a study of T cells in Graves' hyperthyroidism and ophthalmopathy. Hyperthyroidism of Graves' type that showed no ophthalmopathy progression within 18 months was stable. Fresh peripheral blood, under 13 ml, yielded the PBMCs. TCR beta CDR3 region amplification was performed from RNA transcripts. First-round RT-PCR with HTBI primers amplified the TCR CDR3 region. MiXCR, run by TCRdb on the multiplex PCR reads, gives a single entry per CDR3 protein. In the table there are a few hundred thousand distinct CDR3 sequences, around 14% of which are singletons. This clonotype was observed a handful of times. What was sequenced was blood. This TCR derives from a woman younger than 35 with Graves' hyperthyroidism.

CDR3 region: CASSGDRNSLIAFF. The CDR3 coding sequence is TGCGCCAGCAGTGGGGACAGGAACTCCCTGATTGCTTTCTTT. This rearrangement joins TRBV10-1 to TRBJ1-1; 8 bases fit TRBD1. The CDR3 runs to 14 residues. Germline V CDR1 and CDR2: WNHNN, SYGVQD (reference sequence). V shed 4 bases and J 11 bases; nucleotides not matched to a gene: 12.